This TCR beta chain was captured in a study of T-cell memory formation after mild COVID-19. Study-level results: The pre-infection memory compartment contained some responding clones, suggesting cross-reactive memory joined.

The CDR3 has 12 residues. Trimming cost V 3 bases and J 2 bases, with 5 bases left between them. Germline-derived CDR1 and CDR2 are LNHNV and YYDKDF (reference sequence). Points on this clonotype: What it binds is unknown.

Via MiXCR, TCRdb re-called the 5' RACE reads, giving one row per CDR3 protein. The table has around 180,000 distinct CDR3 sequences, about 18% seen once. Sample: PBMCs or a T cell subset sorted from them (not recorded which). The rearrangement uses TRBV15 and TRBJ2-7; D is unclear. The source of this sequence is a man aged 18 to 30 who had mild COVID-19 (a few samples of this study predate the infection). Cell type and time point are not known. CDR3 coding DNA: TGTGCCACCAGCAGCGGTCCCTACGAGCAGTACTTC. Protein sequence: CATSSGPYEQYF.